This T cell receptor beta chain is from a study of blood T cell repertoires in COVID-19. The wider study: Acute and convalescent COVID-19 samples came from the United States, Italy and Spain. The analysed material was cDNA or gDNA that came from T cells, B-cell-depleted T cells, or PBMCs.

In the authors' methods: It was from reference gene primer amplification that nucleated cell counts were estimated. Some clones are missing from TCRdb's copy, which holds only in-frame ones; the method was immunoSEQ multiplex PCR. The V and J calls and clone size are taken from that table; D and trimming were inferred from the DNA. The sample records under 350,000 clones, more than 85% being singletons. Trimming left V 6 bases short and J 6 bases short, with 11 bases between. This CDR3 has 13 amino acids. CDR1 and CDR2 (germline): MNHEY, SVGAGI. The V gene is TRBV6-5, the J gene TRBJ1-4, with no clear D. The sample was peripheral blood. The sequence derives from a man aged 18 to 30 with active or convalescent COVID-19. In nucleotides, the CDR3 is TGTGCCAGCAGAACGGACGGGGATGAAAAACTGTTTTTT. This sequence encodes CASRTDGDEKLFF.